A single sample is the source of the 18 T cell receptor beta chains below, sequenced in a study of shared clonotypes between healthy human individuals. Sequencing used immunoSEQ multiplex PCR; TCRdb keeps in-frame clones, though not all of them. This sample has 2 million to 2.5 million clones, with under 95% found just once. CD45RO-negative, CCR7-positively selected cells formed the naive CD8 fraction, excluding terminally differentiated effector memory CD45RA+ cells. The sample consisted of naive CD8+ T cells from PBMCs. The receptors stem from a man aged 18-30 years in good health. Some clones in this sample may be carry-over from other donors' samples.

This clone is a singleton in its sample. The chain has TRBV15 and TRBJ1-1; 7 bases agree with TRBD1. The V gene end was trimmed by 0 bases and the J gene end by 0 bases; junction bases not matched to a gene: 7. CDR3 length: 17 residues. Germline lookup yields CDR1 LNHNV and CDR2 YYDKDF (reference sequence). The CDR3 sequence: CATSRDSGQTMNTEAFF. In DNA, the CDR3 is TGTGCCACCAGCAGAGATTCGGGACAGACCATGAACACTGAAGCTTTCTTT.

Turning to this clone: Other DNA sequences from this sample encode an identical CDR3 as well. The chain carries TRBV5-1 and TRBJ2-1, with 11 nucleotides matching TRBD2. The CDR3 has 16 amino acids. CDR1 is SGHRS, CDR2 YFSETQ, per germline. The V segment lost 3 bases and the J segment 0 bases; nucleotides outside the gene matches: 2. CDR3 nucleotide sequence: TGCGCCAGCAGCTCTCTAGCGGGGGGCTCCTACAATGAGCAGTTCTTC. Its protein is CASSSLAGGSYNEQFF.

This chain connects TRBV7-8 to TRBJ2-1; 8 bases match TRBD2. The V segment lost 4 bases and the J segment 4 bases; nucleotides outside the gene matches: 9. Germline CDR1 reads SGHVS; CDR2 reads FQNEAQ. The CDR3 runs to 16 residues. As DNA, the CDR3 is TGTGCCAGCAGCTCAACCGGACTAGCAGATTACAATGAGCAGTTCTTC. Its protein is CASSSTGLADYNEQFF.

The J gene is TRBJ2-7, the V gene TRBV19, with 12 bases that match TRBD2. CDR3 length: 14 amino acids. Unmatched junction bases numbered 6, after V lost 9 bases and J lost 3 bases. Germline V gene sequence: CDR1 LNHDA, CDR2 SQIVND (reference sequence). CDR3 sequence: CASRPLAGGYEQYF. For the CDR3, the DNA is TGTGCCAGCCGACCACTAGCGGGAGGCTACGAGCAGTACTTC.

V gene TRBV7-9 combines with J gene TRBJ2-3; 11 bases line up with TRBD2. CDR1 is SEHNR and CDR2 is FQNEAQ in the germline V gene (reference sequence). V lost 5 bases, J lost 1 base, and 2 bases stayed unmatched. The CDR3 sequence is 15 residues long. The CDR3 sequence is CASSQGLAGTDTQYF. The CDR3 nucleotides read TGTGCCAGCAGCCAGGGACTAGCGGGCACAGATACGCAGTATTTT. Full variable domain (missing parts from reference TRBV7-9 and TRBJ2-3): DTGVSQNPRHKITKRGQNVTFRCDPISEHNRLYWYRQTLGQGPEFLTYFQNEAQLEKSRLLSDRFSAERPKGSFSTLEIQRTEQGDSAMYLCASSQGLAGTDTQYFGPGTRLTVL.

The chain employs TRBV14 and TRBJ1-2; D is uncertain. Germline CDR1 SGHDN, CDR2 FVKESK. The CDR3 consists of 16 residues. Between the trimmed V and J ends, which lost 0 bases and 4 bases, there was a span of 15 bases. CDR3 DNA: TGTGCCAGCAGCCAAGAGGGAGCCAGCTTCGGCTATGGCTACACCTTC. Amino acid sequence: CASSQEGASFGYGYTF.

This rearrangement joins TRBV15 to TRBJ2-7; weak D call: TRBD2 (6 bases). Per germline, CDR1 LNHNV and CDR2 YYDKDF (reference sequence). CDR3 length: 14 residues. With 4 bases removed from V and 5 bases from J, the gap between germline ends came to 15 bases. Here the CDR3 DNA reads TGTGCCACCAGCACACGCGGGACCTGGAACGAGCAGTACTTC. It yields the protein CATSTRGTWNEQYF.

The rearrangement joins TRBV27 to TRBJ1-2; possible D gene TRBD1, 5 bases. The CDR3 is made up of 13 amino acids. Trimming took off 5 bases at V and 1 base at J, with 8 bases between the two ends. CDR1 MNHEY and CDR2 SMNVEV come from the germline V gene (reference sequence). The chain's CDR3 is CASSIDSNYGYTF. In nucleotides, the CDR3 is TGTGCCAGCAGTATCGACAGTAACTATGGCTACACCTTC.

The rearrangement joins TRBV27 to TRBJ2-1; a weak D match, TRBD1 (5 bases). Looked up from germline, CDR1 is MNHEY and CDR2 is SMNVEV (reference sequence). Deletions cut 10 bases from V and 0 bases from J, with 19 bases between. There are 16 residues in the CDR3. The DNA for the CDR3 is TGTGCCATCCTCCCATGGGGCAGCATCTCCTACAATGAGCAGTTCTTC. It codes for CAILPWGSISYNEQFF.

The chain has TRBV2 and TRBJ2-4, with D hard to call. The CDR3 is 14 amino acids. The germline V gene encodes CDR1 SNHLY and CDR2 FYNNEI. V lost 4 bases and J lost 6, with 13 bases in between. The CDR3 DNA sequence: TGTGCCAGCAGTGGAACAGACCCAGGAAACATTCAGTACTTC. Protein: CASSGTDPGNIQYF. Full variable domain (rest looked up from reference TRBV2 and TRBJ2-4): EPEVTQTPSHQVTQMGQEVILRCVPISNHLYFYWYRQILGQKVEFLVSFYNNEISEKSEIFDDQFSVERPDGSNFTLKIRSTKLEDSAMYFCASSGTDPGNIQYFGAGTRLSVL.

J is TRBJ1-1 and V is TRBV9; no clear D gene. V gave up 0 bases and J gave up 1 base, with 7 bases separating them. CDR1 and CDR2 (germline): SGDLS, YYNGEE. The CDR3 loop spans 14 amino acids. DNA for the CDR3: TGTGCCAGCAGCGTAGCAAACCAGAACACTGAAGCTTTCTTT. This translates into CASSVANQNTEAFF.

V gene TRBV7-9 combines with J gene TRBJ2-7, with 8 bases lining up with TRBD1. Germline-derived CDR1 and CDR2 are SEHNR and FQNEAQ (reference sequence). V lost 5 bases to trimming and J lost 6 bases; unmatched junction nucleotides: 3. This CDR3 is 12 amino acids long. This chain's CDR3 is CASSPGQGEQYF. The CDR3 DNA is TGTGCCAGCAGCCCCGGACAGGGCGAGCAGTACTTC.

CDR3: CASSRDRGGYEQYF. CDR3 DNA: TGTGCCAGCAGCCGGGACAGGGGGGGGTACGAGCAGTACTTC. The chain uses TRBV11-2 and TRBJ2-7, with 11 nucleotides matching TRBD1. The V segment lost 5 bases and the J segment 4 bases; nucleotides outside the gene matches: 4. The germline V gene has CDR1 SGHAT and CDR2 FQNNGV. The CDR3 totals 14 residues.

The chain carries TRBV7-9 and TRBJ2-3; D perhaps matches TRBD1 (6 bases). This CDR3 has 15 amino acids. Germline V gene lookup returns CDR1 SEHNR and CDR2 FQNEAQ (reference sequence). Trimming removed 0 bases from V and 5 bases from J, with 12 bases in between. CDR3 sequence: CASSLAAGVLDTQYF. The CDR3 DNA follows: TGTGCCAGCAGCTTAGCTGCAGGGGTATTAGATACGCAGTATTTT.

The V call is TRBV28, the J call TRBJ1-4; D gene ambiguous. V was pared by 5 bases and J by 11 bases, with 12 bases between. Germline CDR1 is MDHEN and CDR2 is SYDVKM. The length of the CDR3 is 12 residues. CDR3 protein: CASSPRDGKLFF. The CDR3 DNA is TGTGCCAGCAGTCCCCGTGACGGGAAACTGTTTTTT.

The V and J genes are TRBV19 and TRBJ2-1, with TRBD2 matching 9 bases. Germline CDR1 reads LNHDA; CDR2 reads SQIVND (reference sequence). This CDR3 has 14 residues. J gave up 5 bases and V 4 bases, and 3 bases lay outside the gene matches. The CDR3 DNA is TGTGCCAGTAGTAGGCTAGCGGGGAACAATGAGCAGTTCTTC. This encodes CASSRLAGNNEQFF.

This clone is a singleton in its sample. V usage is TRBV9 and J usage is TRBJ2-1; 7 nucleotides line up with TRBD2. The germline CDR1 and CDR2 sequences are SGDLS and YYNGEE. The CDR3 extends over 18 amino acids. V lost 0 bases and J lost 3; bases outside the gene matches: 12. Here the CDR3 reads CASSVGPLAGVSYNEQFF. CDR3 DNA sequence: TGTGCCAGCAGCGTAGGACCCTTGGCGGGAGTCAGCTACAATGAGCAGTTCTTC.

The table lists this clone with a count of one. V and J are TRBV5-5 and TRBJ2-7, with D possibly matching TRBD2 (6 bases). The V and J ends lost 4 bases and 4 bases respectively, with 18 bases between them. Germline CDR1 SGHKS, CDR2 YYEKEE (reference sequence). CDR3 length: 15 amino acids. The CDR3 here is CASSPPPGLDYEQYF. CDR3 bases: TGTGCCAGCAGCCCCCCTCCGGGACTGGATTACGAGCAGTACTTC.